This T cell receptor beta chain stems from a study of blood T cells in healthy people across ages. Findings and limits, study-wide: Long-lived donors had more naive CD4+ cells and higher diversity than aged donors.

The CDR3 is made up of 16 amino acids. CDR1 and CDR2 (germline): MNHNY, SVGAGI (reference sequence). The V segment lost 0 bases and the J segment 3 bases; nucleotides outside the gene matches: 5. Using a J-beta primer mix together with a sample-barcoded 5' primer, a second PCR was run for roughly 6 to 12 cycles. TCRdb itself ran the 5' RACE reads through MiXCR, one entry per CDR3 protein. The table includes 750,000 to 950,000 distinct CDR3 sequences, roughly 29% detected once. This clonotype showed up many times. Its antigen remains unknown. The data were also submitted as part of a second study, on T cells of mothers and their children. From that paper: In each mother, TCR beta CDR3 reads exceeded 10 million; in each child, they numbered 3 million to 3.5 million.

This receptor was identified in a woman in her thirties or forties in good health. This rearrangement joins TRBV6-6 to TRBJ2-7, with 10 positions matching TRBD1. Source material: blood. DNA for the CDR3: TGTGCCAGCAGTTACTCGGGCGGGACAGGGGTCTACGAGCAGTACTTC. Translation: CASSYSGGTGVYEQYF.